The next 27 T cell receptor beta chains were all read from a single sample in a study of blood T cell repertoires in COVID-19. This table comes from immunoSEQ multiplex PCR, and its TCRdb copy is limited to in-frame clones, with some not included. The repertoire consists of 250,000 to 300,000 clones, with 91% occurring once and the leading ten covering about 2.2%. Source material: peripheral blood. The source is a woman aged 25 to 45 with COVID-19, enrolled during active disease.

This clone was seen just once. V gene TRBV6-6 combines with J gene TRBJ2-3; TRBD1 might be the D (6 bases). The CDR3 contains 14 residues. V was shortened by 5 bases and J by 6 bases, with 15 bases between the two germline ends. From germline, CDR1 is MNHNY and CDR2 SVGAGI (reference sequence). The CDR3 protein is CASSARVQGDTQYF. The CDR3 DNA sequence: TGTGCCAGCAGTGCCCGGGTCCAGGGGGATACGCAGTATTTT.

This clone was recorded once. The chain uses TRBV19 and TRBJ2-2; 7 nucleotides match TRBD1. With 10 bases clipped from V and 0 bases from J, the junction kept 5 bases outside the gene matches. Germline V CDR1 and CDR2: LNHDA, SQIVND (reference sequence). The CDR3 sequence is 14 residues long. The CDR3 region is CATWDSSNTGELFF. CDR3 nucleotide sequence: TGTGCCACCTGGGACAGCTCGAACACCGGGGAGCTGTTTTTT.

The chain links TRBV10-3 to TRBJ1-2; 12 bases fit TRBD1. There are 13 residues in the CDR3. Per the germline V gene, CDR1 is ENHRY and CDR2 is SYGVKD. Trimming removed 10 bases from V and 7 bases from J; junction bases left unmatched: 7. The chain's CDR3 is CATIRGQGAGYTF. The CDR3 bases are TGTGCCACCATAAGGGGACAGGGGGCTGGCTACACCTTC.

The J gene is TRBJ1-5, the V gene TRBV2; 7 bases match TRBD1. The trim removed 5 bases at V and 9 bases at J, leaving 13 bases unmatched. The CDR3 is made up of 15 amino acids. Per germline, CDR1 SNHLY and CDR2 FYNNEI. The CDR3 DNA sequence: TGTGCCAGCAGTTTGGACAGGAGGGGGATCGGGCCCCAGCATTTT. It specifies CASSLDRRGIGPQHF.

The CDR3: CASSPRTGWTEAFF. In nucleotides, the CDR3 is TGTGCCAGCAGCCCCCGGACTGGGTGGACTGAAGCTTTCTTT. The rearrangement links TRBV2 to TRBJ1-1; D unresolved. Trimming left V 6 bases short and J 5 bases short, with 16 bases between. The CDR3 is 14 residues long. In germline, CDR1 is SNHLY, CDR2 FYNNEI.

This sequence joins TRBV9 and TRBJ1-6, with D unresolved. Germline CDR1 and CDR2: SGDLS and YYNGEE. V was pared by 3 bases and J by 7 bases, with 20 bases between. The CDR3 covers 17 residues. The CDR3 region is CASSATYEVAANSPLHF. The DNA of the CDR3 is TGTGCCAGCAGCGCCACCTATGAGGTGGCTGCAAATTCACCCCTCCACTTT.

V is TRBV27 and J is TRBJ2-7; 7 bases fit TRBD1. The CDR3 has 14 residues. Germline CDR1 reads MNHEY; CDR2 reads SMNVEV (reference sequence). J was trimmed by 5 bases and V by 5 bases; bases with no gene match: 9. DNA for the CDR3: TGTGCCAGCAGTCGTGAAGGGGGCCCCAACGAGCAGTACTTC. Protein sequence: CASSREGGPNEQYF.

The chain couples TRBV5-1 to TRBJ1-2; D gene uncertain. V shed 5 bases and J shed 3 bases, with 11 bases lying between them. CDR3 length: 13 amino acids. In germline, CDR1 is SGHRS, CDR2 YFSETQ. The CDR3 sequence: CASRITGDYGYTF. CDR3 sequence (DNA): TGCGCCAGCAGGATAACTGGAGACTATGGCTACACCTTC.

The chain is built from TRBV11-2 and TRBJ2-3; the D is unclear. The V and J ends lost 5 bases and 0 bases respectively, with 18 bases between them. Germline V CDR1 and CDR2: SGHAT, FQNNGV. The CDR3 has 17 amino acids. The CDR3 nucleotides are TGTGCCAGCAGCGTCAGAGATAGCAGAACTAGCACAGATACGCAGTATTTT. This codes for CASSVRDSRTSTDTQYF.

In its sample, this clone was seen once. This sequence joins TRBV24-1 and TRBJ2-4; TRBD1 aligns across 11 bases. Germline V gene data show CDR1 as KGHDR and CDR2 as SFDVKD. The CDR3 sequence is 14 residues long. J was trimmed by 9 bases and V by 8 bases; bases with no gene match: 8. The CDR3 reads CATTGTGGGSIQYF. The CDR3 nucleotides read TGTGCCACCACGGGGACAGGGGGTGGTAGCATTCAGTACTTC.

V is TRBV12-3 or TRBV12-4 and J is TRBJ1-4; D is unresolved. The CDR3 is 12 residues long. V dropped 0 bases and J dropped 14 bases, with 10 bases sitting between them. Here the CDR3 DNA reads TGTGCCAGCAGTTTAGCCGCGGGCCCTCTGTTTTTT. This gives the protein CASSLAAGPLFF.

The chain employs TRBV10-3 and TRBJ2-2, with a tentative D call TRBD1 (6 bases). V was clipped by 6 bases and J by 9 bases, with 14 bases between them. Germline V lookup: CDR1 ENHRY, CDR2 SYGVKD. This CDR3 spans 13 amino acids. In DNA, the CDR3 is TGTGCCATCAGCCCCCAGGGGCACCGGGAGCTGTTTTTT. It specifies CAISPQGHRELFF.

The chain uses TRBV19 and TRBJ1-2, with 8 positions matching TRBD1. The V and J ends lost 9 bases and 6 bases, in that order; junction bases with no gene match: 9. The CDR3 has 13 amino acids. CDR1 and CDR2 (germline): LNHDA, SQIVND (reference sequence). CDR3 nucleotide sequence: TGTGCCAGCCACGACAGGGGCGGGAATGGCTACACCTTC. The encoded protein is CASHDRGGNGYTF.

The V and J genes are TRBV5-6 and TRBJ2-4, with TRBD1 as a possible D gene (6 bases). Germline CDR1 reads SGHDT; CDR2 reads YYEEEE. V shed 0 bases and J shed 5 bases, with 15 bases lying between them. The CDR3 loop spans 16 amino acids. The CDR3 loop reads CASSLDRVENENIQYF. CDR3 sequence (DNA): TGTGCCAGCAGCTTGGACAGGGTAGAAAACGAAAACATTCAGTACTTC. The full variable domain, rest sourced from reference TRBV5-6 and TRBJ2-4, is DAGVTQSPTHLIKTRGQQVTLRCSPKSGHDTVSWYQQALGQGPQFIFQYYEEEERQRGNFPDRFSGHQFPNYSSELNVNALLLGDSALYLCASSLDRVENENIQYFGAGTRLSVL.

The V call is TRBV28, the J call TRBJ1-5; D unclear. The CDR3 extends over 12 amino acids. CDR1 MDHEN and CDR2 SYDVKM come from the germline V gene. V was pared by 4 bases and J by 6 bases, with 7 bases between. The CDR3 loop reads CASSSLFQPQHF. The CDR3 region has the DNA TGTGCCAGCAGTTCCCTCTTTCAGCCCCAGCATTTT.

The CDR3 reads CAWSLTGGFNEQYF. The CDR3 region has the DNA TGTGCCTGGAGTTTGACAGGGGGCTTCAACGAGCAGTACTTC. The chain joins TRBV30 to TRBJ2-7, with TRBD1 matching 10 bases. The CDR3 sequence is 14 residues long. Germline V gene lookup returns CDR1 GTSNPN and CDR2 SVGIG (reference sequence). Trimming removed 2 bases from V and 5 bases from J; junction bases left unmatched: 6.

This clone was observed once. This chain connects TRBV11-2 to TRBJ1-1; D ambiguous. There are 15 residues in the CDR3. The germline V gene has CDR1 SGHAT and CDR2 FQNNGV. The V gene lost 5 bases and the J gene lost 3 bases, with 16 bases spanning the gap. The CDR3 nucleotides are TGTGCCAGCAGCCTCCATCAACTGAGGTACACTGAAGCTTTCTTT. Protein product: CASSLHQLRYTEAFF.

As concerns this clone: This sample also contains other DNA sequences that code for the same CDR3. V and J are TRBV2 and TRBJ2-3, with 7 bases lining up with TRBD2. The CDR3 runs to 14 residues. CDR1 and CDR2 (germline): SNHLY, FYNNEI. The V gene end was trimmed by 3 bases and the J gene end by 0 bases; junction bases not matched to a gene: 0. The CDR3 spells CASSEGLSTDTQYF. CDR3 DNA: TGTGCCAGCAGTGAGGGACTAAGCACAGATACGCAGTATTTT.

V gene TRBV6-1 combines with J gene TRBJ2-1; no reliable D call. CDR3 length: 13 residues. Looked up from germline, CDR1 is MNHNS and CDR2 is SASEGT. The V gene lost 8 bases and the J gene lost 0 bases, with 8 bases spanning the gap. The CDR3 bases are TGTGCCAGCTATGCGAGCTCCTACAATGAGCAGTTCTTC. Amino acid sequence: CASYASSYNEQFF.

The rearrangement links TRBV6-2 or TRBV6-3 to TRBJ2-3, with TRBD2 matching 8 bases. The junction had 6 bases not matched to a gene; V was cut back by 5 bases and J by 2 bases. Germline CDR1 and CDR2: MNHEY and SVGEGT. The CDR3 runs 15 residues. Written as DNA, the CDR3 is TGTGCCAGCAGTATGGGGACTAGAGACACAGATACGCAGTATTTT. Its translation is CASSMGTRDTDTQYF.

This clone has a single count. CDR3 residues: CAGQRNTEAFF. The CDR3 DNA reads TGTGCCGGACAGAGGAACACTGAAGCTTTCTTT. The chain is built from TRBV30 and TRBJ1-1; tentatively, D is TRBD1 (6 bases). The CDR3 length is 11 residues. CDR1 is GTSNPN and CDR2 is SVGIG in the germline V gene (reference sequence). V lost 8 bases and J 1 base, leaving 8 bases between the germline ends.

The chain recombines TRBV11-2 with TRBJ1-5, with 8 bases fitting TRBD1. This CDR3 comprises 16 residues. Germline CDR1 SGHAT, CDR2 FQNNGV. After removal of 1 base from V and 4 bases from J, the junction contained 6 bases not matched to a gene. CDR3: CASSLGQGLGNQPQHF. CDR3 nucleotide sequence: TGTGCCAGCAGCTTAGGACAGGGGTTGGGGAATCAGCCCCAGCATTTT. Full variable domain (remainder filled in from reference TRBV11-2 and TRBJ1-5): EAGVAQSPRYKIIEKRQSVAFWCNPISGHATLYWYQQILGQGPKLLIQFQNNGVVDDSQLPKDRFSAERLKGVDSTLKIQPAKLEDSAVYLCASSLGQGLGNQPQHFGDGTRLSIL.

The V gene is TRBV7-7, the J gene TRBJ2-7, with 8 bases aligning to TRBD1. From germline, CDR1 is SSHAT and CDR2 FNYEAQ (reference sequence). The CDR3 sequence is 15 residues long. With V trimmed by 5 bases and J by 3 bases, 9 bases remained unmatched. The CDR3 DNA is TGTGCCAGCAGCCCAGGGACAGGAAAGCACTACGAGCAGTACTTC. Protein product: CASSPGTGKHYEQYF.

The count of this clone is one. V is TRBV25-1 and J is TRBJ2-1, with TRBD2 identical over 10 bases. The junction had 5 bases not matched to a gene; V was cut back by 6 bases and J by 3 bases. Germline CDR1 is MGHDK and CDR2 is SYGVNS. CDR3 length: 15 amino acids. CDR3 coding DNA: TGTGCCAGCAGAGAAGCGGGAGGGGTCTACAATGAGCAGTTCTTC. This encodes CASREAGGVYNEQFF.

The genes are TRBV27 and TRBJ1-6; no definite D call. CDR1 and CDR2 from the germline V gene are MNHEY and SMNVEV (reference sequence). Trimming took off 2 bases at V and 9 bases at J, with 11 bases between the two ends. The CDR3 has 14 residues. The CDR3 nucleotides read TGTGCCAGCAGTTTACAGGCATTGTCTTCACCCCTCCACTTT. It is translated as CASSLQALSSPLHF.

The chain carries TRBV5-4 and TRBJ1-2; 12 nucleotides align to TRBD1. Looked up from germline, CDR1 is SGHNT and CDR2 is YYREEE (reference sequence). J was trimmed by 6 bases and V by 5 bases; bases with no gene match: 5. CDR3 length equals 14 residues. The CDR3 protein is CASRWDRGPDGYTF. CDR3 nucleotide sequence: TGTGCCAGCAGATGGGACAGGGGGCCGGATGGCTACACCTTC. Full variable domain (missing parts from reference TRBV5-4 and TRBJ1-2): ETGVTQSPTHLIKTRGQQVTLRCSSQSGHNTVSWYQQALGQGPQFIFQYYREEENGRGNFPPRFSGLQFPNYSSELNVNALELDDSALYLCASRWDRGPDGYTFGSGTRLTVV.

This sequence joins TRBV6-5 and TRBJ1-2; D gene unclear. V lost 7 bases and J lost 4, with 13 bases in between. The germline gives CDR1 MNHEY, CDR2 SVGAGI. The CDR3 is made up of 13 amino acids. In DNA form, the CDR3 reads TGTGCCAGCAAACCCAGGTTCGTCTATGGCTACACCTTC. Translating gives CASKPRFVYGYTF.